This TCR beta chain was profiled in a study of shared clonotypes between healthy human individuals. Across the whole study: Donor composition was two women and three men, aged 18 to 49.

Repertoires were generated with immunoSEQ multiplex PCR, while TCRdb's copy carries only in-frame clones and drops some. The sample consists of more than 2 million clones, approximately 95% of them appearing once. The clonotype originates from a young man in good health. Sequenced: naive CD4+ T cells sorted from blood. Subset: CD45RA+ positively selected.

In DNA form, the CDR3 reads TGTGCCAGCAGCATAACAGGGAGTAACACTGAAGCTTTCTTT. Translated, it gives CASSITGSNTEAFF. The chain has TRBV28 and TRBJ1-1; TRBD1 is a possible D gene (6 bases). The CDR3 is 14 residues long. CDR1 and CDR2 from the germline V gene are MDHEN and SYDVKM. The V end lost 6 bases, the J end lost 2 bases, and 13 bases lay between the germline ends.